This TCR beta chain was sequenced in a study of T cell responses to AZD1222 COVID-19 vaccine. About the study: Pooling covered second doses at about 4 or about 12 weeks. General study points: The repertoires were collected only after the peak T cell response. At 160-218 and 743-854, vaccine-associated CD4 TCRs were dominant, and they spanned spike. In the spike-specific TCR repertoire, nearly half reportedly target unmutated variant regions.

With regard to this clone: Its antigen is not known.

Profiling relied on immunoSEQ multiplex PCR, and the TCRdb table lists in-frame clones only, not all of them. The data show about 120,000 clones, more than 75% seen once. The source material was peripheral blood, sampled on day 0 of AZD1222 vaccination. This receptor was taken from an adult in good health.

The CDR3 loop reads CASSSWTDNYGYTF. For the CDR3, the DNA is TGTGCCAGCAGCTCTTGGACGGATAACTATGGCTACACCTTC. The gene calls are TRBV9 and TRBJ1-2; D uncertain. The germline gives CDR1 SGDLS, CDR2 YYNGEE. CDR3 length: 14 amino acids. V was shortened by 4 bases and J by 1 base, with 11 bases between the two germline ends.